The 27 T cell receptor beta chains below come from one sample, sequenced in a study of identifying expanded T cells in peripheral blood. Method: immunoSEQ multiplex PCR; TCRdb's copy keeps in-frame clones and lacks some. The table includes around 100,000 clones, 75% to 90% detected once. The specimen was blood. These receptors were obtained from a person aged 18 to 69 in good health.

The J gene is TRBJ2-3, the V gene TRBV2, with D maybe TRBD2 (6 bases). The CDR3 sequence is 15 residues long. Per germline, CDR1 SNHLY and CDR2 FYNNEI. V was cut by 4 bases and J by 2 bases, with 13 bases left in between. The CDR3 protein is CASSGNSGLTDTQYF. The CDR3 DNA reads as TGTGCCAGCAGTGGGAATAGCGGACTCACAGATACGCAGTATTTT.

The V call is TRBV6-5, the J call TRBJ1-2, with 8 bases identical to TRBD1. Germline trimming cut 6 bases from V and 6 bases from J; bases unmatched to any gene: 3. Germline-derived CDR1 and CDR2 are MNHEY and SVGAGI. The CDR3 totals 12 residues. The CDR3, as DNA: TGTGCCAGCAGCCCCAGGGGGCATGGCTACACCTTC. This translates into CASSPRGHGYTF.

CDR3 in amino acids: CASSQSGGGYTEAFF. The CDR3 nucleotides are TGTGCCAGCAGCCAATCAGGGGGAGGGTACACTGAAGCTTTCTTT. J is TRBJ1-1 and V is TRBV7-2; 7 bases line up with TRBD1. The CDR3 runs to 15 residues. In germline, CDR1 is SGHTA, CDR2 FQGNSA. The V segment lost 5 bases and the J segment 3 bases; nucleotides outside the gene matches: 9.

This clone was seen just once. V gene TRBV2 combines with J gene TRBJ1-1; D is perhaps TRBD1 (5 bases). The V gene lost 2 bases and the J gene lost 1 base, with 17 bases spanning the gap. CDR3 length: 17 residues. Germline V lookup: CDR1 SNHLY, CDR2 FYNNEI. The CDR3 bases are TGTGCCAGCAGTGAACCACGTTGGGACGGAGAGAACACTGAAGCTTTCTTT. This codes for CASSEPRWDGENTEAFF. The full variable domain, in which reference TRBV2 and TRBJ1-1 provide the parts outside the CDR3, is EPEVTQTPSHQVTQMGQEVILRCVPISNHLYFYWYRQILGQKVEFLVSFYNNEISEKSEIFDDQFSVERPDGSNFTLKIRSTKLEDSAMYFCASSEPRWDGENTEAFFGQGTRLTVV.

The chain is built from TRBV18 and TRBJ1-1; unclear D gene. Germline CDR1 reads KGHSH; CDR2 reads LQKENI. V was trimmed by 3 bases and J by 3 bases, leaving 11 bases between them. CDR3 length: 14 residues. CDR3 nucleotide sequence: TGTGCCAGCTCACCTGGACCTAGGGACACTGAAGCTTTCTTT. Encoded protein: CASSPGPRDTEAFF.

This clone was seen a single time. This chain joins TRBV4-1 and TRBJ2-6; TRBD1 might be the D (6 bases). Trimming pared 2 bases from V and 0 bases from J, leaving 8 bases between. The germline CDR1 and CDR2 sequences are MGHRA and YSYEKL. This CDR3 region has 16 residues. CDR3 region: CASSQLQGSGANVLTF. The CDR3 bases are TGCGCCAGCAGCCAACTACAGGGCTCTGGGGCCAACGTCCTGACTTTC.

V gene TRBV7-9 combines with J gene TRBJ1-3; D is unclear. Germline values: CDR1 SEHNR, CDR2 FQNEAQ (reference sequence). The CDR3 is 15 residues long. Trimming took 1 base from V and 4 from J, leaving 11 bases between them. The CDR3 DNA reads as TGTGCCAGCAGCTTAGGAGGGTATTCCGGAAACACCATATATTTT. Translating gives CASSLGGYSGNTIYF.

The chain has TRBV30 and TRBJ1-3; 10 nucleotides align to TRBD1. The germline CDR1 and CDR2 sequences are GTSNPN and SVGIG (reference sequence). V lost 3 bases and J lost 0; bases outside the gene matches: 2. The CDR3 loop spans 15 amino acids. The CDR3 DNA follows: TGTGCCTGGAGCAGGGACAGGGGCTCTGGAAACACCATATATTTT. Residues: CAWSRDRGSGNTIYF.

This rearrangement joins TRBV18 to TRBJ1-1; maybe TRBD1 (6 bases). Germline assignment: CDR1 KGHSH and CDR2 LQKENI. This CDR3 region has 14 residues. With 8 bases removed from V and 6 bases from J, the gap between germline ends came to 19 bases. The CDR3 is CASGSQGQGSEAFF. Here the CDR3 DNA reads TGTGCCAGCGGATCTCAGGGTCAGGGGTCTGAAGCTTTCTTT.

This sequence joins TRBV29-1 and TRBJ2-5; the D gene is possibly TRBD2 (7 bases). The CDR3 totals 15 residues. Germline-derived CDR1 and CDR2 are SQVTM and ANQGSEA. Trimming shortened V by 4 bases and J by 1 base, and 16 bases separated the two germline ends. CDR3 residues: CSVGGGGGSQETQYF. The DNA of the CDR3 is TGCAGCGTTGGTGGGGGAGGGGGGAGCCAAGAGACCCAGTACTTC. Drawing the rest from reference TRBV29-1 and TRBJ2-5, the complete variable domain is SAVISQKPSRDICQRGTSLTIQCQVDSQVTMMFWYRQQPGQSLTLIATANQGSEATYESGFVIDKFPISRPNLTFSTLTVSNMSPEDSSIYLCSVGGGGGSQETQYFGPGTRLLVL.

The J gene is TRBJ2-1, the V gene TRBV5-6; 9 nucleotides line up with TRBD1. Germline-derived CDR1 and CDR2 are SGHDT and YYEEEE. With V trimmed by 2 bases and J by 6 bases, 6 bases remained unmatched. The CDR3 spans 15 residues. Written as DNA, the CDR3 is TGTGCCAGCAGCTTCCGACCGGGACAGGGCAATGAGCAGTTCTTC. Protein sequence: CASSFRPGQGNEQFF.

The chain has TRBV10-3 and TRBJ1-1; perhaps TRBD1 as D (6 bases). Trimming stripped 2 bases from V and 5 bases from J, with 12 bases between. There are 14 residues in the CDR3. The V gene's germline CDR1 is ENHRY and CDR2 SYGVKD. The CDR3 nucleotides are TGTGCCATCAGTGAGCGTTACAGGGAAACTGAAGCTTTCTTT. This sequence encodes CAISERYRETEAFF.

This chain joins TRBV11-3 and TRBJ2-1; D remains ambiguous. Germline-derived CDR1 and CDR2 are SGHNT and YENEEA. Trimming removed 7 bases at V and 6 bases at J, with 10 bases between. The CDR3 totals 12 residues. DNA for the CDR3: TGTGCCAGCAACCTAGGGCTCAATGAGCAGTTCTTC. Amino acid sequence: CASNLGLNEQFF.

The chain recombines TRBV11-2 with TRBJ2-7, with a tentative D call TRBD1 (6 bases). The CDR3 covers 13 residues. Trimming stripped 7 bases from V and 5 bases from J, with 15 bases between. CDR1 is SGHAT and CDR2 is FQNNGV in the germline V gene. CDR3 sequence reads: CASISRGLNEQYF. The CDR3 DNA reads as TGTGCCAGCATAAGCAGGGGCCTCAACGAGCAGTACTTC.

The J gene is TRBJ1-1, the V gene TRBV7-9; the D is unclear. Germline V gene sequence: CDR1 SEHNR, CDR2 FQNEAQ (reference sequence). V was shortened by 5 bases and J by 8 bases, with 21 bases between the two germline ends. The CDR3 totals 15 residues. In DNA form, the CDR3 reads TGTGCCAGCAGCCCCTCCGGGATCACCTACGCCGAAGCTTTCTTT. Translated: CASSPSGITYAEAFF. Filled out from reference TRBV7-9 and TRBJ1-1, the complete variable domain reads DTGVSQNPRHKITKRGQNVTFRCDPISEHNRLYWYRQTLGQGPEFLTYFQNEAQLEKSRLLSDRFSAERPKGSFSTLEIQRTEQGDSAMYLCASSPSGITYAEAFFGQGTRLTVV.

The V gene is TRBV6-5, the J gene TRBJ2-7, with unresolved D. Between the trimmed V and J ends, which lost 2 bases and 0 bases, there was a span of 8 bases. Germline V gives CDR1 MNHEY, CDR2 SVGAGI. The CDR3 runs to 14 residues. CDR3 sequence: CASSYSTSSYEQYF. The CDR3, as DNA: TGTGCCAGCAGTTACAGCACCAGCTCCTACGAGCAGTACTTC.

V gene TRBV4-2 combines with J gene TRBJ1-3; D unclear. This CDR3 region has 15 residues. CDR1 and CDR2 (germline): LGHNA, YNFKEQ. V gave up 0 bases and J gave up 0 bases, with 6 bases separating them. CDR3 in amino acids: CASSQDVSSGNTIYF. CDR3 nucleotides: TGTGCCAGCAGCCAAGATGTCAGCTCTGGAAACACCATATATTTT.

This chain joins TRBV6-1 and TRBJ1-5, with 10 nucleotides matching TRBD1. Germline loops: CDR1 MNHNS, CDR2 SASEGT. V was clipped by 5 bases and J by 1 base; unmatched bases: 2. This CDR3 has 15 residues. As DNA, the CDR3 is TGTGCCAGCAGTACGGGACAGGGGAGCAATCAGCCCCAGCATTTT. This codes for CASSTGQGSNQPQHF.

This clone has more than one count but fewer than ten. The J gene is TRBJ1-2, the V gene TRBV4-2; perhaps TRBD1 as D (6 bases). V was cut by 1 base and J by 5 bases, with 11 bases left in between. Germline-derived CDR1 and CDR2 are LGHNA and YNFKEQ. This CDR3 contains 14 residues. The chain's CDR3 is CASSQARDKYGYTF. CDR3 nucleotides: TGTGCCAGCAGCCAAGCCAGGGACAAGTATGGCTACACCTTC.

V usage is TRBV29-1 and J usage is TRBJ1-1, with unresolved D. The CDR3 has 12 residues. CDR1 SQVTM and CDR2 ANQGSEA come from the germline V gene. The V gene lost 7 bases and the J gene lost 1 base, with 10 bases spanning the gap. This chain's CDR3 is CSATTENTEAFF. The CDR3 DNA reads as TGCAGCGCCACAACAGAGAACACTGAAGCTTTCTTT. The full variable domain, its missing parts supplied by reference TRBV29-1 and TRBJ1-1, is SAVISQKPSRDICQRGTSLTIQCQVDSQVTMMFWYRQQPGQSLTLIATANQGSEATYESGFVIDKFPISRPNLTFSTLTVSNMSPEDSSIYLCSATTENTEAFFGQGTRLTVV.

This chain uses TRBV10-3 with TRBJ1-6; the match to TRBD1 covers 7 bases. With 5 bases clipped from V and 7 bases from J, the junction kept 8 bases outside the gene matches. Germline CDR1 and CDR2: ENHRY and SYGVKD. CDR3 length: 15 amino acids. The DNA of the CDR3 is TGTGCCATCAGTTTAGGGGACAGTACAAATTCACCCCTCCACTTT. It is translated as CAISLGDSTNSPLHF.

The V call is TRBV2, the J call TRBJ2-7; 7 nucleotides line up with TRBD1. This CDR3 is built from 14 residues. Per germline, CDR1 SNHLY and CDR2 FYNNEI. Unmatched junction bases numbered 7, after V lost 6 bases and J lost 2 bases. The DNA for the CDR3 is TGTGCCAGCAGAAGACAGGGCCTAACCTACGAGCAGTACTTC. Its translation is CASRRQGLTYEQYF.

The chain employs TRBV6-5 and TRBJ1-1; no clear D. Germline CDR1 is MNHEY and CDR2 is SVGAGI. The CDR3 totals 15 residues. Trimming shortened V by 0 bases and J by 1 base, and 9 bases separated the two germline ends. This chain's CDR3 is CASSYSADPNTEAFF. The CDR3 DNA is TGTGCCAGCAGTTACTCTGCTGATCCGAACACTGAAGCTTTCTTT.

The rearrangement uses TRBV28 and TRBJ2-6, with D hard to call. The V gene's germline CDR1 is MDHEN and CDR2 SYDVKM. The CDR3 contains 15 residues. V lost 3 bases to trimming and J lost 0 bases, with 6 bases between them. The CDR3 reads CASSFTSSGANVLTF. The CDR3 DNA sequence: TGTGCCAGCAGTTTCACGAGCTCTGGGGCCAACGTCCTGACTTTC. Looking up the rest from reference TRBV28 and TRBJ2-6 gives the full variable domain: DVKVTQSSRYLVKRTGEKVFLECVQDMDHENMFWYRQDPGLGLRLIYFSYDVKMKEKGDIPEGYSVSREKKERFSLILESASTNQTSMYLCASSFTSSGANVLTFGAGSRLTVL.

The chain is built from TRBV9 and TRBJ1-1, with a possible D match to TRBD1 (5 bases). This CDR3 spans 14 amino acids. Trimming left V 1 base short and J 6 bases short, with 13 bases between. Germline V gives CDR1 SGDLS, CDR2 YYNGEE. Written as DNA, the CDR3 is TGTGCCAGCAGCGTATTGGGGCAGTCCCCTGAAGCTTTCTTT. Amino acids: CASSVLGQSPEAFF.

V usage is TRBV9 and J usage is TRBJ2-7, with a possible D match to TRBD1 (5 bases). The CDR3 length is 14 residues. CDR1 and CDR2 from the germline V gene are SGDLS and YYNGEE. Deletions cut 4 bases from V and 2 bases from J, with 13 bases between. The CDR3 DNA follows: TGTGCCAGCAGCCCCAGACAGCTACCCTACGAGCAGTACTTC. Its translation is CASSPRQLPYEQYF.

This chain links TRBV30 with TRBJ2-3, with D possibly matching TRBD2 (5 bases). The CDR3 is 16 residues long. The germline CDR1 and CDR2 sequences are GTSNPN and SVGIG (reference sequence). Between the trimmed V and J ends, which lost 3 bases and 6 bases, there was a span of 22 bases. CDR3 DNA: TGTGCCTGGAGGGGTGGCGAGCGGACCACATTCGATACGCAGTATTTT. It translates to CAWRGGERTTFDTQYF. The complete variable domain, with remaining parts taken from reference TRBV30 and TRBJ2-3, reads SQTIHQWPATLVQPVGSPLSLECTVEGTSNPNLYWYRQAAGRGLQLLFYSVGIGQISSEVPQNLSASRPQDRQFILSSKKLLLSDSGFYLCAWRGGERTTFDTQYFGPGTRLTVL.